This T cell receptor beta chain was obtained from a study of T cell repertoires in cytomegalovirus infection (dated by TCRdb to the late 2010s). Background for the entire study: Recently identified HLA-C-restricted CMV epitopes, whose presentation resists viral immunomodulation, were targeted by peptide stimulations together with well-studied HLA-B-restricted epitopes. The HLA type of each donor mattered for the analysis, because public TCR beta signatures pointed to carriage of CMV infection along with the matching HLA type. General study outcomes and caveats: Cumulative frequency of public TCR beta family members discriminated carriers of CMV infection plus the relevant HLA type in this cohort and an independent 352-donor cohort. In the ex vivo response, HLA-C-restricted CMV-specific TCR beta clonotypes were dominant, and in two of eight donors the single most frequent clonotype came from this HLA-C-restricted group.

What this sample's treatment or condition label stands for: in vitro stimulation with specific CMV peptide epitopes to enrich CMV-specific T cells. Comments on this clonotype: The target of this receptor is not known. No qualities accompany the bases; no much larger clone lies one base away.

Sequencing was carried out with an Illumina HiSeq 1500. TCRdb ran its own pipeline on the public reads, namely fastp trimming at Q25 and MiXCR clone calling, and kept in-frame beta chains. All rows with the same CDR3 protein become a single entry with the most common DNA and genes. The sample table lists approximately 76,000 distinct CDR3 sequences, roughly 39% of them with a count of one. Of the sample, over 85% falls within the top ten clones. CDR3 length: 16 amino acids, cysteine to phenylalanine. Of the read, only the CDR3 DNA is kept; its 48 bases are in frame from base 1. V is shortened by 3 bases, J by 5 bases, and the region joining them spans 20 bases.

This chain is built from TRBV12-3 or TRBV12-4 and TRBJ2-7; TRBD1 is perhaps the D gene, given 6 matching bases. The sample consisted of CD8+ T cells from cultured PBMCs, taken from culture after CMV antigen stimulation. This receptor was identified in a human donor in good health (CMV status not recorded). Some clones in this sample may be carry-over from other donors' samples. CDR3 sequence: CASSLAKGFWGHEQYF. The DNA is TGTGCCAGCAGTTTGGCCAAGGGCTTTTGGGGGCACGAGCAGTACTTC.